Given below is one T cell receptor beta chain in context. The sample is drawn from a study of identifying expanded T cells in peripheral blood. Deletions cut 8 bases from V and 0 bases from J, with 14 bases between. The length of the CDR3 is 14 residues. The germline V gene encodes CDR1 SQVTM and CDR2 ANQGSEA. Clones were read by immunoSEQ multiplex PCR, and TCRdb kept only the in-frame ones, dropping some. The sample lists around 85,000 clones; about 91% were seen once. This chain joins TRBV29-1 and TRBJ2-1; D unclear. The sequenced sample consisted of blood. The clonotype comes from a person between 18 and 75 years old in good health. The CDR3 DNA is TGCAGCATTCTGACATTTAGCTCCTACAATGAGCAGTTCTTC. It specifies CSILTFSSYNEQFF.